Below, one T cell receptor (beta chain) is given with its context. This clonotype was found many times. Its antigen is still unknown. There are no base qualities to consult, and no much larger clone falls within one base. The data derive from a study of T-cell reconstitution after alpha-beta-depleted transplantation in children (dated by TCRdb to about 2016). At the level of the whole study: Using TCR repertoire profiling, the study quantitatively followed how T-cell immune reconstitution unfolded in children after TCRalphabeta/CD19-depleted allogeneic hematopoietic cell transplantation.

Receptors were amplified or captured by PCR. The reads were generated on an Illumina HiSeq 2500. To normalize quantification of the TCRbeta repertoire, the TCR libraries were built with molecular barcoding that relied on unique molecular identifiers. Through fastp at Q25 and MiXCR, TCRdb rebuilt clones from the public reads, retaining in-frame beta chains. Rows matching on CDR3 protein sequence are summarized as one entry with the most common DNA and genes. The sample table shows about 490,000 distinct CDR3 sequences, and about 11% are seen once. The ten top clones hold around 2% of the sample. The treatment or condition label, read with the paper, signifies: allogeneic hematopoietic cell transplantation with graft depleted of TCRalphabeta T cells and CD19 B cells. The transplant recipients were children given TCRalphabeta/CD19-depleted allogeneic hematopoietic cell grafts. CDR1 and CDR2 were assigned from the germline V gene as SGHAT and FQNNGV. Spanning cysteine to phenylalanine, the CDR3 consists of 15 amino acids. Only the CDR3 region is kept as DNA, spanning 45 bases read in frame from base 1. The V end loses 2 bases and the J end loses 7 bases, and a stretch of 15 bases separates them.

Study-wide conclusions, independent of this receptor: Over the following months the frequencies of hyperexpanded clones went down, and after one year T-cell counts and TCRbeta diversity were mostly credited to newly produced T cells. In some patients, high TCRbeta diversity at day 60 was attributed to recipient T cells and intrathymic progenitors that had survived conditioning. About two months after transplant, the apparently early recovery of alphabetaT-cell counts reportedly depended on just several hundred clones that had expanded rapidly and came from non-depleted graft cells.

This receptor was obtained from a child aged 2 to 10 with inherited bone marrow failure, due to receive a stem cell transplant. The specimen was PBMCs, collected before TCRalphabeta/CD19-depleted stem cell transplant. The sequence is built from TRBV11-2 and TRBJ2-1; the D gene lacks a confident call. For the CDR3, the sequence is CASSLPHQVGNEQFF. The DNA sequence is TGTGCCAGCAGCTTACCCCATCAGGTTGGGAATGAGCAGTTCTTC.